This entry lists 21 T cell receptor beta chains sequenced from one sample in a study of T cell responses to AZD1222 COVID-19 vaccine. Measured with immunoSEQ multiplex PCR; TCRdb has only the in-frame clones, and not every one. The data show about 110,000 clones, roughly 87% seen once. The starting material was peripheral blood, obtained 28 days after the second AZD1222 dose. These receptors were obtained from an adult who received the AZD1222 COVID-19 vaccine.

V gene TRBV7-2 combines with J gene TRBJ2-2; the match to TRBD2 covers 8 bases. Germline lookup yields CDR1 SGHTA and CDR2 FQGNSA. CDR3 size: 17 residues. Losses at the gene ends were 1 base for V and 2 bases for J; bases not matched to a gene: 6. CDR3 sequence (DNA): TGTGCCAGCAGCTTAGTAAGCGGGGGACTTAACACCGGGGAGCTGTTTTTT. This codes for CASSLVSGGLNTGELFF.

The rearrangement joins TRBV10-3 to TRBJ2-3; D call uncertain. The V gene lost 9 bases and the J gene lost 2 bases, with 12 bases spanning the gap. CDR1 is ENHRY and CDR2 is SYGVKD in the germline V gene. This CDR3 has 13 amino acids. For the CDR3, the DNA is TGTGCCATAGCTTCAGTGAACACAGATACGCAGTATTTT. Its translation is CAIASVNTDTQYF.

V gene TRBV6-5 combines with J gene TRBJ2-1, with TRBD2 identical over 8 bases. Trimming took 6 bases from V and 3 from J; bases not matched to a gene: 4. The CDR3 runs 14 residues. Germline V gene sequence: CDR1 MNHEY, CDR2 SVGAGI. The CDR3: CASRTSGGYNEQFF. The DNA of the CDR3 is TGTGCCAGCAGAACCAGCGGGGGCTACAATGAGCAGTTCTTC.

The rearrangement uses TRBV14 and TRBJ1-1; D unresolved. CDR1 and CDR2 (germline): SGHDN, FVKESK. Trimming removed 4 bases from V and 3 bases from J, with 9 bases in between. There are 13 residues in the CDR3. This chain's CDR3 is CASSPRWDTEAFF. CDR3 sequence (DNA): TGTGCCAGCAGCCCACGGTGGGACACTGAAGCTTTCTTT.

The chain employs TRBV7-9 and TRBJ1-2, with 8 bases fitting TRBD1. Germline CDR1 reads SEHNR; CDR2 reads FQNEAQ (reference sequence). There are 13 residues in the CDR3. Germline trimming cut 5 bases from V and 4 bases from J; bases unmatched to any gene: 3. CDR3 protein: CASSATGGYGYTF. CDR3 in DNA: TGTGCCAGCAGCGCCACAGGGGGCTATGGCTACACCTTC.

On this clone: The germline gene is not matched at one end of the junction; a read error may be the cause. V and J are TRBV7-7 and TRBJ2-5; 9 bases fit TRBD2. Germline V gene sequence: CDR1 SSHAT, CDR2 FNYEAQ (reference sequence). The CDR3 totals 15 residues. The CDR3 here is CASSHSGGGRETQYF. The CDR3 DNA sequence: TGTGCTAGCAGCCATAGCGGGGGCGGGAGGGAGACCCAGTACTTC.

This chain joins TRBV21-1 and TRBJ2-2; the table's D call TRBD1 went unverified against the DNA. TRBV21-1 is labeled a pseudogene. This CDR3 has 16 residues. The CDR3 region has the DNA TGTGCCAGCAGCAAGCCCAGGGCCAAAACAACCGGGGAGCTGTTTTTT. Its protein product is CASSKPRAKTTGELFF.

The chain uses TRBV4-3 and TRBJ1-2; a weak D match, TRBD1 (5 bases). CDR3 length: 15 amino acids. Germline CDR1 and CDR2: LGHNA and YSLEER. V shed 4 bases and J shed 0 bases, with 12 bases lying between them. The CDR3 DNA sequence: TGCGCCAGCAGCCTCGAGGGGCGAGCTAACTATGGCTACACCTTC. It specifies CASSLEGRANYGYTF.

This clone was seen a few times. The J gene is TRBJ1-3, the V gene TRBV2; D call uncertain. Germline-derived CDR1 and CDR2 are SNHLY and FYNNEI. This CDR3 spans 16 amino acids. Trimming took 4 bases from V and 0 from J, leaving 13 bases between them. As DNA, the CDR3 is TGTGCCAGCAGTGGGGGATGGGCAGCCTCTGGAAACACCATATATTTT. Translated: CASSGGWAASGNTIYF.

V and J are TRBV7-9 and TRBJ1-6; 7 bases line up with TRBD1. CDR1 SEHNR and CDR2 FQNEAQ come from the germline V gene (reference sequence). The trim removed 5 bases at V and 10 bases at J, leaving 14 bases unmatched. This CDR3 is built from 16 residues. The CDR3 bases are TGTGCCAGCAGCCCGCAGGGAGGGGGCTTTGTGTCACCCCTCCACTTT. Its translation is CASSPQGGGFVSPLHF.

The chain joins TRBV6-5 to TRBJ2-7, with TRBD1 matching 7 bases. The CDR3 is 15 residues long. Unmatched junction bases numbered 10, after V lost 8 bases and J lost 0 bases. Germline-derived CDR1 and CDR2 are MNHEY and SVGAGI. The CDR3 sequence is CASSEMRGLSYEQYF. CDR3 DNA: TGTGCCAGCTCTGAGATGAGGGGGCTCTCCTACGAGCAGTACTTC.

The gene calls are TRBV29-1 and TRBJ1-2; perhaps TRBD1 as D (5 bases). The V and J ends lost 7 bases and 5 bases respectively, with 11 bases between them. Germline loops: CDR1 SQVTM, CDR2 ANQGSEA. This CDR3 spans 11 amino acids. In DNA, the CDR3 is TGCAGCGGCCGGGGCGGATATGGCTACACCTTC. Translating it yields CSGRGGYGYTF.

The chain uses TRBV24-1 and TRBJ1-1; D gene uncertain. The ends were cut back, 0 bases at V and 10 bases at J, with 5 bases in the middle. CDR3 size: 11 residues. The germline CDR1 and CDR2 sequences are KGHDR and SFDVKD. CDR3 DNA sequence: TGTGCCACCAGTGATTTGATGCGAGCTTTCTTT. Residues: CATSDLMRAFF.

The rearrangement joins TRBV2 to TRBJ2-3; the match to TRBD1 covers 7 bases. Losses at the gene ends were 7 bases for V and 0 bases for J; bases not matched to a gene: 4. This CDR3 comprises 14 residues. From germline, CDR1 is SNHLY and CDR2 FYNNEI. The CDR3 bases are TGTGCCAGCAACCGGGACAGAAGCACAGATACGCAGTATTTT. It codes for CASNRDRSTDTQYF.

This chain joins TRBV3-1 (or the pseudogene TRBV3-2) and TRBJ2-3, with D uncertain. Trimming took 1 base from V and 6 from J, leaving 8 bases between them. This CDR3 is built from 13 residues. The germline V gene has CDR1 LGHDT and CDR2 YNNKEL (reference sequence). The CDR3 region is CASSQGDSDTQYF. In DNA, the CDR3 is TGTGCCAGCAGCCAAGGGGATAGCGATACGCAGTATTTT.

DNA of the CDR3: TGCGCCAGCAGCTTGTCCCGGGCGACAGGGGTTGAAAAACTGTTTTTT. It encodes CASSLSRATGVEKLFF. This chain links TRBV5-1 with TRBJ1-4, with 8 bases lining up with TRBD1. Trimming cost V 1 base and J 7 bases; bases outside gene matches: 9. This CDR3 comprises 16 residues. Per germline, CDR1 SGHRS and CDR2 YFSETQ.

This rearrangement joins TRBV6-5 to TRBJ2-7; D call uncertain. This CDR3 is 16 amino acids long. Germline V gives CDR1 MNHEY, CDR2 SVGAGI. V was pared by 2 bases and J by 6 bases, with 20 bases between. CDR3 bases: TGTGCCAGCAGTTACAGTCCGGGTTTCTTTAACGGCGAGCAGTACTTC. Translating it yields CASSYSPGFFNGEQYF.

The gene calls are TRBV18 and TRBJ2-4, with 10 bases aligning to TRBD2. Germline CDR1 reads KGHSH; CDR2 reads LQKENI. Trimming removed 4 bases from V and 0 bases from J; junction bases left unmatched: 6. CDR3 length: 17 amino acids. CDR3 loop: CASSLLTSGQAKNIQYF. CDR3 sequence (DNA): TGTGCCAGCTCACTCTTGACTAGCGGGCAAGCCAAAAACATTCAGTACTTC.

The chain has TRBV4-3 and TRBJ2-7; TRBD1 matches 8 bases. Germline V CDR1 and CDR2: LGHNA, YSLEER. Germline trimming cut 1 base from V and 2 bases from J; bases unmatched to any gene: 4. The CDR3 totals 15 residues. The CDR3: CASSQVSTGAYEQYF. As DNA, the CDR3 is TGCGCCAGCAGCCAAGTCTCGACAGGGGCCTACGAGCAGTACTTC.

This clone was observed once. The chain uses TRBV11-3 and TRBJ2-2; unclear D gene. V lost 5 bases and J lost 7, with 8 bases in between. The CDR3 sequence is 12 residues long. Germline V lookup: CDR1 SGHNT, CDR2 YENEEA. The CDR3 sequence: CASSDKIGELFF. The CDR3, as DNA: TGTGCCAGCAGCGATAAAATCGGGGAGCTGTTTTTT.

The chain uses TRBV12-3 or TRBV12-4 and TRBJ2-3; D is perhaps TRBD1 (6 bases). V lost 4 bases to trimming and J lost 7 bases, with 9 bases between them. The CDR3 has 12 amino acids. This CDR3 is CASSSQGNTQYF. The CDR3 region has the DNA TGTGCCAGCAGTTCACAGGGAAATACGCAGTATTTT.